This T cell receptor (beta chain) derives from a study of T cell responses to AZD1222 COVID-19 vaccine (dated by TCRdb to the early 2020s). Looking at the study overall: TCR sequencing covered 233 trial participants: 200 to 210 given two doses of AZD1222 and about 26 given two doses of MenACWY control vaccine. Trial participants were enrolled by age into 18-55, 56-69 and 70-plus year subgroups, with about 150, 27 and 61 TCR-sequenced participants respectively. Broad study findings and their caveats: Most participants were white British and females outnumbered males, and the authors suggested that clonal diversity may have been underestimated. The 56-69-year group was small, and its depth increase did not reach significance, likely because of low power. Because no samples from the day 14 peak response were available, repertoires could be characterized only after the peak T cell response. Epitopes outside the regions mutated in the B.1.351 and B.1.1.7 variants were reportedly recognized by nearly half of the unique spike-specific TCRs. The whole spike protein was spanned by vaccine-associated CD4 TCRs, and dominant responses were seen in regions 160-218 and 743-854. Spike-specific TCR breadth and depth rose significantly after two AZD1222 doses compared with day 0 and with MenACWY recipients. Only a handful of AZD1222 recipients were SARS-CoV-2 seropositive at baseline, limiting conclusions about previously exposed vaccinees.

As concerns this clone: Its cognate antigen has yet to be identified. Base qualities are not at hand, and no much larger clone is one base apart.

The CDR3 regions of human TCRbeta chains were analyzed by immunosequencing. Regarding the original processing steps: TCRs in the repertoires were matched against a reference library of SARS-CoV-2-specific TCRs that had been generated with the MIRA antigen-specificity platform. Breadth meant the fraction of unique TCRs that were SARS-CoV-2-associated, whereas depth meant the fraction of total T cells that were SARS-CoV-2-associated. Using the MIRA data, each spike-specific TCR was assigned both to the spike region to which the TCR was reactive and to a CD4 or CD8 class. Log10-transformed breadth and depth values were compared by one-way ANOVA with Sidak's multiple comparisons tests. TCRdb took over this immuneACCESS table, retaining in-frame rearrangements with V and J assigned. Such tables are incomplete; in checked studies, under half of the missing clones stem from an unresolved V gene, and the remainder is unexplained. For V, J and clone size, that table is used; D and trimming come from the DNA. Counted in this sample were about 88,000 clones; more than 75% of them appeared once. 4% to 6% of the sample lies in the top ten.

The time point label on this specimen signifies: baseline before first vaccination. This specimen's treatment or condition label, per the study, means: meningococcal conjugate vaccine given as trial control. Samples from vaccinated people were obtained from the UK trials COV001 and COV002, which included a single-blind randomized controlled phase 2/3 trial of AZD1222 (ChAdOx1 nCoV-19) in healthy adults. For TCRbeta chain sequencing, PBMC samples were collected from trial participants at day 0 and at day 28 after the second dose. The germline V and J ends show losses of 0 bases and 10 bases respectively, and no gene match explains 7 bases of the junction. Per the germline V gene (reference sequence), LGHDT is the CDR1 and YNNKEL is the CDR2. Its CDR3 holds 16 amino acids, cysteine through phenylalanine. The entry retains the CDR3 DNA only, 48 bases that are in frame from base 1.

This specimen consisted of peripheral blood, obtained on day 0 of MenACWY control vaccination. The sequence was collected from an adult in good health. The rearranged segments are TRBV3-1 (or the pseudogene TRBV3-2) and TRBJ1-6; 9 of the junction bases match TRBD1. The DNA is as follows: TGTGCCAGCAGCCAAGATGGTCTGGGACAGGGCTCACCCCTCCACTTT. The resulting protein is CASSQDGLGQGSPLHF.